This TCR beta chain is from a study of blood T cell repertoires in COVID-19. About the study: Samples taken during acute and convalescent COVID-19 were collected in the United States, Italy and Spain. PBMCs, B-cell-depleted T cells, or T cells were the source of the cDNA or gDNA that made up the material.

CDR1 and CDR2 (germline): LGHDT, YNNKEL (reference sequence). V was clipped by 3 bases and J by 6 bases; unmatched bases: 2. CDR3 length: 13 amino acids. Clones were sequenced by immunoSEQ multiplex PCR, and TCRdb holds only the in-frame ones, with some missing. Among 200,000 to 250,000 clones listed, roughly 86% were seen once. The chain links TRBV3-1 (or the pseudogene TRBV3-2) to TRBJ2-1; 7 bases are shared with TRBD1. The receptor was derived from a woman aged 55 to 70 with acute or convalescent COVID-19. The source material was peripheral blood. The DNA for the CDR3 is TGTGCCAGCAGCCAGGGACAGACCAATGAGCAGTTCTTC. Translated: CASSQGQTNEQFF.